This entry concerns a single T cell receptor beta chain. Ages ranged from about 18 to 89 years, with residence in 24 US areas. Self-reported history from a screening survey and questionnaire set each donor's cohort. Two negative PCRs, clearance, or symptom resolution characterized the recovered Cohort 3 donors. The V gene's germline CDR1 is GTSNPN and CDR2 SVGIG (reference sequence). Unmatched junction bases numbered 3, after V lost 2 bases and J lost 3 bases. CDR3 length equals 15 residues. Assay: immunoSEQ multiplex PCR; the TCRdb copy retains only in-frame clones and omits some. The sample yields approximately 130,000 clones, 75% to 90% seen once. The entry originates in a study of blood T cell repertoires in COVID-19. Study overall: Acute and convalescent COVID-19 samples came from the United States, Italy and Spain.

The sample was PBMCs or T cells enriched from blood (not recorded which). The TCR originated in a man aged 25-40 years who had recovered from COVID-19. The V gene is TRBV30, the J gene TRBJ2-2; 10 positions match TRBD2. As DNA, the CDR3 is TGTGCCTGGAGTTGGGGGACTAGCGACACCGGGGAGCTGTTTTTT. Its translation is CAWSWGTSDTGELFF.